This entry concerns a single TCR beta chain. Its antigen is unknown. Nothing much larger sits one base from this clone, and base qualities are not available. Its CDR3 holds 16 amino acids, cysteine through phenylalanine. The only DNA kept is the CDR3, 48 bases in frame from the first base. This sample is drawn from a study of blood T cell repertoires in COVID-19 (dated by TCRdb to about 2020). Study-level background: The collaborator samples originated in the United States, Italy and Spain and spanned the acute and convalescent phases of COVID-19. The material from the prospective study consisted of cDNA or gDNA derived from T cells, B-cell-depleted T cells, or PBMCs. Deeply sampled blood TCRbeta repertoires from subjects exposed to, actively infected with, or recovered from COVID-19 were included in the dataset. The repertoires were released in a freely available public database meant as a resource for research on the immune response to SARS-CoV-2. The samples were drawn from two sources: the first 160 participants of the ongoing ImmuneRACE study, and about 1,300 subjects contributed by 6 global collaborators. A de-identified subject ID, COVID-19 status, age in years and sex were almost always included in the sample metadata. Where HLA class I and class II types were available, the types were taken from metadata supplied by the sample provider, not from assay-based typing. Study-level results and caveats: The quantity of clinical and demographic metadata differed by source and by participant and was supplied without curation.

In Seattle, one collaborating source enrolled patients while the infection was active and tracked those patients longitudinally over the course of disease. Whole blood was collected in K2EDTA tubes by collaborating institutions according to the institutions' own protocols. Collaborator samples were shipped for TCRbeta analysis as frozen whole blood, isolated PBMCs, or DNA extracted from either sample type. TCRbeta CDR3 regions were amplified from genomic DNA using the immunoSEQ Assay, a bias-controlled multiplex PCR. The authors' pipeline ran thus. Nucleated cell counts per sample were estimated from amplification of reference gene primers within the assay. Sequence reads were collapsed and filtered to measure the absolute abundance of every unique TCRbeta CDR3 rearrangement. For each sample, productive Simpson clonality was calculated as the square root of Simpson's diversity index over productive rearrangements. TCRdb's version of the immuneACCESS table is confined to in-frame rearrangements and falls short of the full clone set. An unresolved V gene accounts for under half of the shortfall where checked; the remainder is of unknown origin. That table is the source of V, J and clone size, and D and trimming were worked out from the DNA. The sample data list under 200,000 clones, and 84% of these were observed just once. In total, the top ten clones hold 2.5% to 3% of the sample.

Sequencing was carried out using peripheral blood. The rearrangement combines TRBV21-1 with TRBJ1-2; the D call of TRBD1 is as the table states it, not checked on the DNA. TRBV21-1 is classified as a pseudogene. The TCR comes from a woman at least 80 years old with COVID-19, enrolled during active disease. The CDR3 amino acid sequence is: CASSTRTGGFAYGYTF. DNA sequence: TGTGCCAGCAGTACTCGGACAGGGGGCTTTGCCTATGGCTACACCTTC.